These 9 T cell receptor beta chains originate from one sample sequenced in a study of CD8+CD57+ T cells in acquired aplastic anemia (dated by TCRdb to the late 2010s). These reads were obtained on an Illumina HiSeq 2000. Genomic DNA was used as template for profiling of TCR beta VDJ combinations and CDR3 sequences. The raw public data were reprocessed by TCRdb itself: fastp quality trimming at Q25, MiXCR clonotype calling, in-frame beta chains only. Each record represents a unique CDR3 protein, reported with the most common genes and DNA among its rows. The sample table lists approximately 180,000 distinct CDR3 sequences, over 40% of them with a count of one. The ten largest clones capture 1.8% of the sample. Expansion of CD8+CD57+ cells had been shown by flow cytometry in the patients chosen for sequencing. Sequenced input: sorted CD4+, CD8+, or CD8+CD57+ T cells (not recorded which) from PBMCs. These receptors were obtained from a human donor with aplastic anemia.

The V call is TRBV7-6, the J call TRBJ2-1; D is possibly TRBD2 (5 bases). Trimming removed 7 bases from V and 10 bases from J, with 5 bases in between. The CDR3 extends over 9 amino acids. Germline V gene data show CDR1 as SGHVS and CDR2 as FNYEAQ. The CDR3 is CASTGEQFF. The CDR3 DNA sequence: TGTGCCAGCACGGGGGAGCAGTTCTTC.

The V and J genes are TRBV7-3 and TRBJ2-3; D remains unclear. The CDR3 is made up of 13 amino acids. The V gene's germline CDR1 is SGHTA and CDR2 FQGTGA. Trimming cost V 5 bases and J 4 bases, with 10 bases left between them. CDR3 loop: CASSDPSADTQYF. CDR3 sequence (DNA): TGTGCCAGCAGCGACCCGTCAGCAGATACGCAGTATTTT.

This clonotype was recorded many times. This chain uses TRBV7-2 with TRBJ2-1; D might be TRBD2 (5 bases). V was cut by 0 bases and J by 0 bases, with 9 bases left in between. The CDR3 has 16 residues. Germline lookup yields CDR1 SGHTA and CDR2 FQGNSA. CDR3 loop: CASSLASGGSYNEQFF. CDR3 bases: TGTGCCAGCAGCTTAGCGAGCGGTGGCTCCTACAATGAGCAGTTCTTC. The entire variable domain, with the rest obtained from reference TRBV7-2 and TRBJ2-1, is as follows: GAGVSQSPSNKVTEKGKDVELRCDPISGHTALYWYRQSLGQGLEFLIYFQGNSAPDKSGLPSDRFSAERTGGSVSTLTIQRTQQEDSAVYLCASSLASGGSYNEQFFGPGTRLTVL.

V usage is TRBV11-2 and J usage is TRBJ1-6; 9 positions agree with TRBD1. After removal of 5 bases from V and 8 bases from J, the junction contained 10 bases not matched to a gene. The CDR3 is made up of 16 amino acids. Germline V gene lookup returns CDR1 SGHAT and CDR2 FQNNGV. The CDR3 here is CASSPEQGAVHSPLHF. The CDR3 bases are TGTGCCAGCAGCCCCGAACAGGGGGCGGTCCATTCACCCCTCCACTTT.

The V call is TRBV24-1, the J call TRBJ1-3; D not certain. This CDR3 is 14 amino acids long. Deletions cut 5 bases from V and 0 bases from J, with 7 bases between. Germline loops: CDR1 KGHDR, CDR2 SFDVKD. This CDR3 is CATSGRDSGNTIYF. The CDR3 DNA reads TGTGCCACCAGTGGCCGGGACTCTGGAAACACCATATATTTT.

The gene calls are TRBV5-1 and TRBJ2-7, with TRBD1 matching 10 bases. V lost 4 bases and J lost 3; bases outside the gene matches: 7. Germline CDR1 and CDR2: SGHRS and YFSETQ. This CDR3 contains 15 residues. In nucleotides, the CDR3 is TGCGCCAGCAGCGCGGGGACAGGGGTATTCTACGAGCAGTACTTC. Translation gives CASSAGTGVFYEQYF.

V usage is TRBV12-3 or TRBV12-4 and J usage is TRBJ2-1; D gene unclear. This CDR3 is built from 12 residues. The V end was cut by 4 bases, the J end by 9 bases, with 10 bases between. The CDR3 nucleotides are TGTGCCAGCAGTTGGGATGGTGGTGAGCAGTTCTTC. Encoded protein: CASSWDGGEQFF.

This clonotype was seen repeatedly, ten times or more. This rearrangement joins TRBV7-9 to TRBJ2-3, with no clear D. The V end lost 4 bases, the J end lost 9 bases, and 11 bases lay between the germline ends. The germline gives CDR1 SEHNR, CDR2 FQNEAQ (reference sequence). The CDR3 contains 12 residues. As DNA, the CDR3 is TGTGCCAGCAGCTCCCCCCCTGGCACGCAGTATTTT. Its translation is CASSSPPGTQYF.

This chain links TRBV20-1 with TRBJ2-1, with TRBD1 as a possible D gene (6 bases). The germline V gene has CDR1 DFQATT and CDR2 SNEGSKA (reference sequence). The CDR3 has 15 amino acids. V dropped 1 base and J dropped 8 bases, with 18 bases sitting between them. The DNA of the CDR3 is TGCAGTGCTAGAGTAGGGGGTCGGGATCTGGATGAGCAGTTCTTC. Protein sequence: CSARVGGRDLDEQFF.